This record looks at one TCR beta chain sequence and its context. Its specificity is not known. The data originate from a study of cytomegalovirus exposure and HLA in healthy donors. Study conclusions and caveats: Reports credit the classifier with highly specific, highly sensitive diagnosis of cytomegalovirus status. A later analysis showed that HLA-associated TCR beta chains had undergone more clonal expansion than equally common others. A later analysis linked roughly 17,000 TCR beta sequences to HLA alleles at 0.05 false discovery rate. Follow-up analysis seemed to connect common viral pathogens with several of the most significant clusters identified.

Use of 60 Vbeta and 13 Jbeta primers characterized the PCR. Using immunoSEQ multiplex PCR, the repertoire was profiled, and TCRdb retains in-frame clones only, with some absent. The sample has 90,000 to 95,000 clones, approximately 84% seen once. Sequenced material: PBMCs. This clonotype originated in a girl aged 2-10 years in good health and CMV-seropositive.

The chain's CDR3 is CASSPGGSTEAFF. CDR3 coding DNA: TGCGCCAGCAGCCCAGGGGGAAGCACTGAAGCTTTCTTT. This chain links TRBV4-3 with TRBJ1-1; TRBD1 agrees at 7 bases. The germline V gene has CDR1 LGHNA and CDR2 YSLEER. Trimming took 4 bases from V and 4 from J; bases not matched to a gene: 3. The CDR3 contains 13 residues.